Described below is a single TCR beta chain sequence and its context. Its antigen is undetermined. In the same sample, other DNA sequences code for this CDR3. This CDR3 is built from 13 residues. Germline CDR1 SGHRS, CDR2 YFSETQ. V dropped 5 bases and J dropped 1 base, with 9 bases sitting between them. The data derive from a study of shared clonotypes between healthy human individuals. Findings and caveats of the study: An effect of sequencing depth on clonotype sharing among donors was expected.

Several immunoSEQ plates received, in even portions, the genomic DNA of each subset. Measured with immunoSEQ multiplex PCR; TCRdb has only the in-frame clones, and not every one. The sample includes around 2.5 million clones, over 85% of them seen just once. This chain uses TRBV5-1 with TRBJ1-1; the D is unclear. The receptor was isolated from a man aged 18 to 30 in good health. Some clones in this sample may be carry-over from other donors' samples. Sequenced sample: naive CD4+ T cells from PBMCs. Subset of the sample: CD45RA+ positively selected. CDR3 residues: CASRGQTNTEAFF. CDR3 DNA sequence: TGCGCCAGCAGAGGGCAGACGAACACTGAAGCTTTCTTT. The full variable domain, rest sourced from reference TRBV5-1 and TRBJ1-1, is KAGVTQTPRYLIKTRGQQVTLSCSPISGHRSVSWYQQTPGQGLQFLFEYFSETQRNKGNFPGRFSGRQFSNSRSEMNVSTLELGDSALYLCASRGQTNTEAFFGQGTRLTVV.